Listed below are T cell receptor beta chains from one sample, sequenced in a study of CD8 T cells in ankylosing spondylitis. One entry per CDR3 protein results from TCRdb running MiXCR on the 5' RACE reads. In the table there are 350,000 to 400,000 distinct CDR3 sequences, 20% of which are singletons. The sequencing sample was made of blood, either unsorted or a sorted T cell fraction (not recorded which). These receptors were taken from a male donor with ankylosing spondylitis or in good health (not recorded which). The CDR3 runs from the conserved cysteine through the conserved F or W.

V,J,CDR3
TRBV7-2,TRBJ2-1,CASSSWGLMGEQFF
TRBV4-1,TRBJ2-5,CASSQDRSGGILGTQYF
TRBV12-3/TRBV12-4,TRBJ2-5,CASSLRHQETQYF
TRBV2,TRBJ2-7,CASSEFVVNYEQYF
TRBV4-1,TRBJ2-7,CASSQVGGPSYEQYF
TRBV7-3,TRBJ2-3,CASSLSGGAVWADTQYF
TRBV6-1,TRBJ2-5,CASSSYDGNQETQYF
TRBV3-1,TRBJ2-5,CASSRLDRVLTQYF
TRBV7-8,TRBJ2-5,CASSARQGRWETQYF
TRBV10-3,TRBJ1-5,CAISAGTVSNQPQHF
TRBV28,TRBJ2-1,CASSVPRAANEQFF
TRBV4-1,TRBJ2-7,CASSQGTESSYEQYF
TRBV10-3,TRBJ1-5,CAISPEQGRQPQHF
TRBV2,TRBJ2-5,CASTEGGGFETQYF
TRBV28,TRBJ2-3,CAIKTTLENTQYF
TRBV4-1,TRBJ1-6,CASSQDATDPLGGSPLHF
TRBV2,TRBJ2-7,CASERYEQYF
TRBV10-2,TRBJ2-1,CASSAPLAGGVNEQFF
TRBV29-1,TRBJ2-7,CSVEDLVHDEQYF
TRBV6-1,TRBJ2-2,CASGQANTGELFF
TRBV25-1,TRBJ2-5,CASSELSGQGQETQYF
TRBV9,TRBJ2-1,CASSVDGGELIYNEQFF
TRBV6-2/TRBV6-3,TRBJ2-7,CASSYLLDGYEQYF
TRBV11-3,TRBJ1-1,CASSPGQLTEAFF
TRBV10-2,TRBJ2-7,CASSESNGGYYEQYF
TRBV27,TRBJ2-7,CASSGVFRGTYEQYF
TRBV4-1,TRBJ2-5,CASSQDPGQETQYF
TRBV5-1,TRBJ2-7,CASRVERTPGYEQYF
TRBV15,TRBJ1-5,CATSRDSGAGQPQHF
TRBV6-1,TRBJ2-7,CASSEAQGLNYYEQYF
TRBV6-2/TRBV6-3,TRBJ2-3,CASIPRGGGLRDTQYF
TRBV29-1,TRBJ1-6,CSVGALYSPLHF
TRBV2,TRBJ2-5,CASSEAGGYLQETQYF
TRBV5-1,TRBJ2-7,CASSLYGQGARDEQYF
TRBV12-3/TRBV12-4,TRBJ2-3,CASSSVVADKSTDTQYF
TRBV7-9,TRBJ1-2,CASSSSTGTGGYGYTF
TRBV6-4,TRBJ2-2,CASSVGQGPGELFF
TRBV5-6,TRBJ2-7,CATQAGGDYEQYF
TRBV5-6,TRBJ1-2,CASSLKVTDELGYGYTF
TRBV7-9,TRBJ2-6,CASGGPGANVLTF
TRBV4-2,TRBJ2-4,CASSQASGVAKNIQYF
TRBV7-9,TRBJ1-1,CASSPPNGGLNTEAFF
TRBV7-8,TRBJ2-1,CASSLGARVITYNEQFF
TRBV6-2/TRBV6-3,TRBJ2-1,CASSLILAGDSYNEQFF